This T cell receptor (beta chain) was sequenced during a study of Ad26.COV2.S vaccination and SARS-CoV-2 variants. At the level of the study: Donor got 5x10^10 or 1x10^11 viral particles of Ad26.COV2.S. Findings and caveats of the study: Spike-specific CD8+ and CD4+ T cell responses reportedly showed substantial breadth after vaccination.

TCRdb's copy holds only in-frame clones and misses some; the assay was immunoSEQ multiplex PCR. The sample includes more than 300,000 clones, just over 85% of them seen just once. Described treatment: some 19 received Ad26.COV2.S at low or high dose, single or two shots; 5 received placebo; per-sample allocation not given. The investigators took samples on day 63 after the first vaccine or placebo injection. The administered vaccine (an Ad26 vector) expressed Wuhan-strain SARS-CoV-2 spike. This CDR3 contains 13 residues. Germline V gene sequence: CDR1 LGHNA, CDR2 YSLEER. The trim removed 1 base at V and 7 bases at J, leaving 4 bases unmatched. A note on this clone: Its antigen is unidentified.

The chain couples TRBV4-3 to TRBJ2-7; 7 positions match TRBD1. This TCR derives from a person aged 18-60 years who received the Ad26.COV2.S COVID-19 vaccine or a placebo. This specimen consisted of peripheral blood, obtained in a trial of Ad26.COV2.S vaccine versus placebo. CDR3 region: CASSQVTGVEQYF. In DNA, the CDR3 is TGCGCCAGCAGCCAAGTAACAGGGGTGGAGCAGTACTTC.